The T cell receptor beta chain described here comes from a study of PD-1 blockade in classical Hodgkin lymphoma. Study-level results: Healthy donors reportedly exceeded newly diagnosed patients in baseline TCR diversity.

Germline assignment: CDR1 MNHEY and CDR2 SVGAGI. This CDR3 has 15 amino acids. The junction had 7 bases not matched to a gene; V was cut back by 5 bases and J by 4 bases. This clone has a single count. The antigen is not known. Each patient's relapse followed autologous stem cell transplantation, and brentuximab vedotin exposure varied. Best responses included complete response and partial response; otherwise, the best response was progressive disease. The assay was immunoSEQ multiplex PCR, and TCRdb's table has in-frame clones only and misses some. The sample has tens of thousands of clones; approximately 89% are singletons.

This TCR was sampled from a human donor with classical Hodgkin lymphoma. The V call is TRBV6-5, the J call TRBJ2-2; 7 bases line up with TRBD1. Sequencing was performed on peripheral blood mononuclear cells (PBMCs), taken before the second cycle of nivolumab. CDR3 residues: CASSPQPGGTGELFF. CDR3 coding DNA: TGTGCCAGCAGTCCACAACCAGGGGGCACCGGGGAGCTGTTTTTT.